The present T cell receptor beta chain was sequenced within a study of T cell repertoires in cytomegalovirus infection. From the reads, TCRdb called clonotypes with MiXCR, one entry per CDR3 protein. The table includes hundreds of thousands of distinct CDR3 sequences, 20% to 25% detected once. Concerning this clonotype: No antigen is known for it.

CDR1 DFQATT and CDR2 SNEGSKA come from the germline V gene (reference sequence). Trimming shortened V by 3 bases and J by 9 bases, and 27 bases separated the two germline ends. There are 17 residues in the CDR3. Study-level results: It was HLA-C-restricted CMV-specific TCR beta clonotypes that dominated the response ex vivo.

Sequencing was carried out using CD8+ T cells from PBMCs. The V gene is TRBV20-1, the J gene TRBJ2-1, with D possibly being TRBD2 (6 bases). This TCR was sampled from a human donor in good health (CMV status not recorded). Some clones in this sample may be carry-over from other donors' samples. The DNA for the CDR3 is TGCAGTGCTAGGCCTATACACGGGACTCCCGGGGGTGGTGAGCAGTTCTTC. Its translation is CSARPIHGTPGGGEQFF.